Following are 20 T cell receptor beta chains from one sample sequenced in a study of shared T cell receptors in the human thymus. The assay was immunoSEQ multiplex PCR, and TCRdb's table has in-frame clones only and misses some. The sample lists approximately 490,000 clones; 75% to 80% were seen once. This sample also belongs to another study, concerning human thymus T cells.

Sequencing input: thymocytes. The receptor set was obtained from a boy under two years old with a congenital heart defect.

The chain joins TRBV11-2 to TRBJ2-5; a weak D match, TRBD2 (8 bases). Looked up from germline, CDR1 is SGHAT and CDR2 is FQNNGV. V lost 3 bases, J lost 3 bases, and 26 bases lay in between. This CDR3 has 19 amino acids. The CDR3 loop is CASSFLRGGLGGPKETQYF. CDR3 bases: TGTGCCAGCAGCTTCCTCCGGGGGGGACTAGGGGGCCCTAAAGAGACCCAGTACTTC.

The rearrangement links TRBV7-9 to TRBJ1-1; D is possibly TRBD1 (6 bases). Trimming left V 1 base short and J 6 bases short, with 15 bases between. The CDR3 extends over 15 amino acids. Germline V gene data show CDR1 as SEHNR and CDR2 as FQNEAQ (reference sequence). Written as DNA, the CDR3 is TGTGCCAGCAGCTTAGAATGGGACACGGGCCCTGAAGCTTTCTTT. Translation: CASSLEWDTGPEAFF.

V and J are TRBV4-3 and TRBJ2-3; 9 positions agree with TRBD2. Trimming at V came to 1 base and at J to 0 bases, leaving 14 bases not matched to a gene. The CDR3 spans 20 residues. Germline CDR1 LGHNA, CDR2 YSLEER. The DNA for the CDR3 is TGCGCCAGCAGCCAAGTAAAGCTAGCGGGACGCCACCCTAGCACAGATACGCAGTATTTT. It encodes CASSQVKLAGRHPSTDTQYF.

The chain uses TRBV28 and TRBJ1-4; D possibly corresponds to TRBD1 (5 bases). Germline V gene lookup returns CDR1 MDHEN and CDR2 SYDVKM. Trimming removed 3 bases from V and 8 bases from J, with 16 bases in between. The CDR3 runs to 15 residues. The CDR3, as DNA: TGTGCCAGCAGTTTGGTGGGGCGGACCTCGGAAAAACTGTTTTTT. Amino acid sequence: CASSLVGRTSEKLFF.

This chain uses TRBV4-1 with TRBJ2-7, with 9 bases identical to TRBD1. V was pared by 4 bases and J by 5 bases, with 9 bases of the junction left unmatched. Germline-derived CDR1 and CDR2 are MGHRA and YSYEKL. The CDR3 extends over 15 amino acids. CDR3 amino acids: CASSRPGQGIHEQYF. Written as DNA, the CDR3 is TGCGCCAGCAGCCGACCGGGACAGGGTATCCACGAGCAGTACTTC.

This clone was detected only once. J is TRBJ2-2 and V is TRBV13; a possible D gene is TRBD1 (6 bases). This CDR3 is 15 amino acids long. With 3 bases removed from V and 5 bases from J, the gap between germline ends came to 13 bases. Germline loops: CDR1 PRHDT, CDR2 FYEKMQ (reference sequence). CDR3 nucleotide sequence: TGTGCCAGCAGCTTCTTGCCAGGGGAAACCGGGGAGCTGTTTTTT. Protein product: CASSFLPGETGELFF.

The V gene is TRBV5-4, the J gene TRBJ2-1, with unresolved D. V shed 6 bases and J shed 8 bases, with 18 bases lying between them. The CDR3 is 14 residues long. Germline V gene data show CDR1 as SGHNT and CDR2 as YYREEE (reference sequence). CDR3 in DNA: TGTGCCAGCACCACGGGTCCTGAGTACTATGAGCAGTTCTTC. This codes for CASTTGPEYYEQFF.

The chain combines TRBV6-1 with TRBJ2-7; 9 nucleotides agree with TRBD1. Trimming removed 3 bases from V and 13 bases from J; junction bases left unmatched: 13. Germline lookup yields CDR1 MNHNS and CDR2 SASEGT. This CDR3 contains 14 residues. CDR3 nucleotides: TGTGCCAGCAGTGATGGGACAGGGTATCCCTTAGGATACTTC. It codes for CASSDGTGYPLGYF.

This chain links TRBV4-3 with TRBJ2-1, with 8 bases aligning to TRBD2. Trimming removed 0 bases from V and 0 bases from J; junction bases left unmatched: 4. The CDR3 extends over 17 amino acids. Germline loops: CDR1 LGHNA, CDR2 YSLEER. The CDR3 reads CASSQDKTSGSYNEQFF. The CDR3 DNA sequence: TGCGCCAGCAGCCAAGATAAAACTAGCGGCTCCTACAATGAGCAGTTCTTC.

The chain recombines TRBV4-3 with TRBJ2-7, with 7 bases lining up with TRBD2. The length of the CDR3 is 17 residues. The germline gives CDR1 LGHNA, CDR2 YSLEER. V was clipped by 0 bases and J by 4 bases; unmatched bases: 12. The CDR3 DNA reads TGCGCCAGCAGCCAAGATGGGGTGAGGACTAGATATTACGAGCAGTACTTC. Translated: CASSQDGVRTRYYEQYF.

This chain connects TRBV29-1 to TRBJ2-1; perhaps TRBD2 as D (6 bases). Per germline, CDR1 SQVTM and CDR2 ANQGSEA. This CDR3 comprises 17 residues. The V end lost 7 bases, the J end lost 0 bases, and 22 bases lay between the germline ends. The CDR3 region is CSAAWGRVGSSYNEQFF. As DNA, the CDR3 is TGCAGCGCCGCCTGGGGTCGTGTCGGGAGCTCCTACAATGAGCAGTTCTTC.

The DNA of the CDR3 is TGTGCCAGCTCACTAAGACAGGGGCCCTCCTACGAGCAGTACTTC. Translation gives CASSLRQGPSYEQYF. The chain combines TRBV18 with TRBJ2-7; 8 bases align to TRBD1. Germline assignment: CDR1 KGHSH and CDR2 LQKENI. The CDR3 loop spans 15 amino acids. Trimming cost V 4 bases and J 0 bases; bases outside gene matches: 5.

The chain recombines TRBV5-6 with TRBJ2-1, with 15 bases identical to TRBD2. The junction had 7 bases not matched to a gene; V was cut back by 4 bases and J by 2 bases. Germline CDR1 and CDR2: SGHDT and YYEEEE. CDR3 length: 18 residues. CDR3 sequence reads: CASSPTRTSGRAYNEQFF. The CDR3 nucleotides are TGTGCCAGCAGCCCGACTCGGACTAGCGGGAGGGCCTACAATGAGCAGTTCTTC.

The chain combines TRBV5-1 with TRBJ1-1; D gene uncertain. Deletions cut 4 bases from V and 3 bases from J, with 16 bases between. Germline V gene data show CDR1 as SGHRS and CDR2 as YFSETQ. The CDR3 loop spans 15 amino acids. The CDR3 region has the DNA TGCGCCAGCAGCCCGACCCTTTACGGGGACACTGAAGCTTTCTTT. Protein product: CASSPTLYGDTEAFF.

J is TRBJ2-2 and V is TRBV28; 11 positions match TRBD2. Looked up from germline, CDR1 is MDHEN and CDR2 is SYDVKM. V was clipped by 10 bases and J by 4 bases; unmatched bases: 11. This CDR3 is 16 amino acids long. CDR3: CATQGGTSGSTGELFF. The CDR3 bases are TGTGCCACTCAAGGTGGGACTAGCGGTTCCACCGGGGAGCTGTTTTTT.

The chain has TRBV11-3 and TRBJ2-7, with 8 bases that match TRBD2. From germline, CDR1 is SGHNT and CDR2 YENEEA. The V and J ends lost 1 base and 6 bases, in that order; junction bases with no gene match: 14. This CDR3 has 17 residues. The CDR3 protein is CASSLVVDIGRAGEQYF. The CDR3 bases are TGTGCCAGCAGCTTAGTGGTGGATATCGGGAGGGCTGGCGAGCAGTACTTC.

The table lists this clone with a count of one. The chain carries TRBV4-3 and TRBJ2-7, with 7 bases that match TRBD2. Trimming cost V 0 bases and J 0 bases; bases outside gene matches: 5. CDR3 length: 16 amino acids. Germline V gene lookup returns CDR1 LGHNA and CDR2 YSLEER. CDR3 in amino acids: CASSQESGTVSYEQYF. CDR3 bases: TGCGCCAGCAGCCAAGAGAGCGGGACCGTCTCCTACGAGCAGTACTTC.

The chain links TRBV15 to TRBJ2-2; 9 nucleotides match TRBD1. Looked up from germline, CDR1 is LNHNV and CDR2 is YYDKDF (reference sequence). V trimming: 3 bases; J trimming: 5 bases; junction bases outside the gene matches: 7. The CDR3 runs 16 residues. The CDR3 reads CATSSLPGQGTGELFF. The CDR3 DNA follows: TGTGCCACCAGCAGCCTCCCGGGACAGGGAACCGGGGAGCTGTTTTTT.

This chain links TRBV11-3 with TRBJ2-1; a possible D gene is TRBD1 (6 bases). The CDR3 has 17 amino acids. CDR1 and CDR2 from the germline V gene are SGHNT and YENEEA. V was trimmed by 0 bases and J by 5 bases, leaving 17 bases between them. DNA of the CDR3: TGTGCCAGCAGCTTAGATACCAGGGGAGAAGTAAACAATGAGCAGTTCTTC. Its protein is CASSLDTRGEVNNEQFF. Full variable domain (rest looked up from reference TRBV11-3 and TRBJ2-1): EAGVVQSPRYKIIEKKQPVAFWCNPISGHNTLYWYLQNLGQGPELLIRYENEEAVDDSQLPKDRFSAERLKGVDSTLKIQPAELGDSAVYLCASSLDTRGEVNNEQFFGPGTRLTVL.

The table lists this clone with a count of one. The chain recombines TRBV12-5 with TRBJ2-7; 7 nucleotides align to TRBD1. With 1 base clipped from V and 6 bases from J, the junction kept 9 bases outside the gene matches. The CDR3 contains 15 residues. Germline V gene sequence: CDR1 LGHNT, CDR2 FRNRAP. The CDR3 here is CASGLDHGTACEQYF. CDR3 sequence (DNA): TGTGCTAGTGGTTTGGACCATGGGACAGCCTGCGAGCAGTACTTC. Full variable domain (remainder filled in from reference TRBV12-5 and TRBJ2-7): DARVTQTPRHKVTEMGQEVTMRCQPILGHNTVFWYRQTMMQGLELLAYFRNRAPLDDSGMPKDRFSAEMPDATLATLKIQPSEPRDSAVYFCASGLDHGTACEQYFGPGTRLTVT.